This TCR beta chain is drawn from a study of molecular identifiers for immune sequencing clone quantification. Study at large: Replicate runs used RNA from about 20,000 or 100,000 naive CD8 cells, which was split five ways into aliquots, and four of those aliquots were then sequenced. Study observations and caveats: Clones exceeding 20 RNA copies carried over 97% of effector molecules but under 1% of naive-cell molecules.

Per germline, CDR1 MGHDK and CDR2 SYGVNS. This CDR3 is 15 amino acids long. Trimming removed 2 bases at V and 3 bases at J, with 13 bases between. Methods described previously, with TCR primers listed, were used for bulk TCR libraries. TCRdb re-called the PCR reads through MiXCR, storing one row per CDR3 protein. The table has more than 70,000 distinct CDR3 sequences, around 20% seen once. This clonotype has a count of ten or more. Its antigen is as yet unknown. As CD8+CD4-CCR7+CD45RA+ cells, naive CD8 T cells were sorted. V gene TRBV25-1 combines with J gene TRBJ2-5; no clear D gene. Sequenced sample: naive CD8+ T cells from blood, with Jurkat cell RNA spiked in. Subset given: FACS-sorted CD8+CD4-CCR7+CD45RA+ naive T cells. The TCR was taken from a human donor in good health. Some libraries in this study had Jurkat cell RNA spiked in. CDR3 residues: CASSEIHLAEETQYF. CDR3 nucleotide sequence: TGTGCCAGCAGTGAAATACACCTCGCGGAAGAGACCCAGTACTTC.